What follows describes a single T cell receptor beta chain. This specimen belongs to a study of shared T cell receptors in the human thymus. Libraries were prepared by immunoSEQ multiplex PCR; TCRdb keeps only in-frame clonotypes and omits some of them. In the table there are 550,000 to 800,000 clones, approximately 83% of which are singletons. Germline V lookup: CDR1 SEHNR, CDR2 FQNEAQ (reference sequence). The CDR3 sequence is 17 residues long. V gave up 5 bases and J gave up 2 bases; unmatched junction bases: 7. The data also belong to a second study, concerning human thymus T cells.

The chain is built from TRBV7-9 and TRBJ2-6, with 9 bases that match TRBD1. The source of this sequence is a girl in the first two years of life with a congenital heart defect. Sequenced input: thymocytes. Written as DNA, the CDR3 is TGTGCCAGCAGCCCCACAACAGGGGGCGCTGGGGCCAACGTCCTGACTTTC. Translation gives CASSPTTGGAGANVLTF.